The rows below give T cell receptor beta chains drawn from one sample of a study of beta chain features in type 1 diabetes. The method was immunoSEQ multiplex PCR; TCRdb's version includes in-frame clones alone and lacks a portion of them. The table lists about 6,000 clones, over 70% of them singletons. The sample consisted of Tregs from blood. These receptors came from a man younger than 30 in good health. The CDR3 runs from the conserved cysteine through the conserved F or W. The order of the fields is D gene, clone size, V gene, CDR3 length, J gene, CDR3 protein, CDR3 DNA. The D gene is left open where the match is weak. Size tells how often a clone was seen (once, few, many) or the class of an expanded clone, and some rows leave it out.

d_gene: NA
abundance: once
v_gene: TRBV13
len: 16
j_gene: TRBJ2-3
CDR3aa: CASSLGLERSTDTQYF
CDR3nt: TGTGCCAGCAGCTTAGGACTAGAGCGGTCCACAGATACGCAGTATTTT

d_gene: NA
abundance: NA
v_gene: TRBV7-3
len: 11
j_gene: TRBJ2-4
CDR3aa: CASSSGNIQYF
CDR3nt: TGTGCCAGCAGCTCAGGAAACATTCAGTACTTC

d_gene: NA
abundance: NA
v_gene: TRBV7-9
len: 13
j_gene: TRBJ2-7
CDR3aa: CASSLRRFYEQYF
CDR3nt: TGTGCCAGCAGCTTAAGGCGGTTCTACGAGCAGTACTTC

d_gene: NA
abundance: NA
v_gene: TRBV19
len: 16
j_gene: TRBJ2-3
CDR3aa: CASTSERRGSGDTQYF
CDR3nt: TGTGCCAGTACTTCAGAACGGAGGGGTAGCGGAGATACGCAGTATTTT

d_gene: TRBD1
abundance: few
v_gene: TRBV10-3
len: 13
j_gene: TRBJ2-5
CDR3aa: CAISAGTEETQYF
CDR3nt: TGTGCCATCAGTGCCGGGACAGAAGAGACCCAGTACTTC

d_gene: NA
abundance: NA
v_gene: TRBV2
len: 15
j_gene: TRBJ2-1
CDR3aa: CASRVAQASYNEQFF
CDR3nt: TGTGCCAGCAGGGTGGCCCAGGCCTCCTACAATGAGCAGTTCTTC

d_gene: TRBD1
abundance: NA
v_gene: TRBV9
len: 14
j_gene: TRBJ1-6
CDR3aa: CASSVGDRASPLHF
CDR3nt: TGTGCCAGCAGCGTAGGGGACAGGGCATCACCCCTCCACTTT

d_gene: TRBD1
abundance: NA
v_gene: TRBV5-1
len: 14
j_gene: TRBJ2-1
CDR3aa: CASSRDRGKNEQFF
CDR3nt: TGCGCCAGCAGCCGGGACAGGGGAAAAAATGAGCAGTTCTTC

d_gene: NA
abundance: NA
v_gene: TRBV29-1
len: 11
j_gene: TRBJ2-1
CDR3aa: CSWGVYNEQFF
CDR3nt: TGCAGCTGGGGAGTTTATAATGAGCAGTTCTTC

d_gene: TRBD1
abundance: NA
v_gene: TRBV27
len: 14
j_gene: TRBJ1-2
CDR3aa: CASSPRGVDYGYTF
CDR3nt: TGTGCCAGCAGTCCCAGGGGGGTGGACTATGGCTACACCTTC

d_gene: TRBD2
abundance: few
v_gene: TRBV10-3
len: 14
j_gene: TRBJ2-7
CDR3aa: CAISESSGGYEQYF
CDR3nt: TGTGCCATCAGTGAAAGTAGCGGGGGCTACGAGCAGTACTTC

d_gene: TRBD1
abundance: once
v_gene: TRBV5-1
len: 15
j_gene: TRBJ1-3
CDR3aa: CASSYGQGSGNTIYF
CDR3nt: TGCGCCAGCAGCTACGGACAGGGATCTGGAAACACCATATATTTT

d_gene: TRBD2
abundance: NA
v_gene: TRBV18
len: 15
j_gene: TRBJ2-3
CDR3aa: CASSPSGGRTDTQYF
CDR3nt: TGCGCCAGCTCACCAAGCGGGGGCCGCACAGATACGCAGTATTTT

d_gene: NA
abundance: NA
v_gene: TRBV5-1
len: 13
j_gene: TRBJ1-2
CDR3aa: CASSLEGARGYTF
CDR3nt: TGCGCCAGCAGCTTGGAAGGGGCAAGGGGCTACACCTTC

d_gene: NA
abundance: few
v_gene: TRBV7-5
len: 14
j_gene: TRBJ1-3
CDR3aa: CARSMTGSGNTIYF
CDR3nt: TGTGCCAGAAGCATGACAGGGAGCGGAAACACCATATATTTT

d_gene: TRBD2
abundance: NA
v_gene: TRBV5-1
len: 17
j_gene: TRBJ2-1
CDR3aa: CASFFRRASGGEGEQFF
CDR3nt: TGCGCCAGCTTCTTCCGCAGGGCTAGCGGGGGTGAGGGTGAGCAGTTCTTC

d_gene: TRBD2
abundance: NA
v_gene: TRBV7-9
len: 11
j_gene: TRBJ2-3
CDR3aa: CASSQTSEQYF
CDR3nt: TGTGCCAGCAGCCAAACTAGCGAGCAGTATTTT

d_gene: TRBD1
abundance: NA
v_gene: TRBV19
len: 14
j_gene: TRBJ1-2
CDR3aa: CASSKGQGNYGYTF
CDR3nt: TGTGCCAGTTCAAAGGGACAGGGAAACTATGGCTACACCTTC

d_gene: NA
abundance: NA
v_gene: TRBV28
len: 12
j_gene: TRBJ1-2
CDR3aa: CASRLTNYGYTF
CDR3nt: TGTGCCAGCAGGTTGACAAACTATGGCTACACCTTC

d_gene: NA
abundance: NA
v_gene: TRBV6-6
len: 12
j_gene: TRBJ2-7
CDR3aa: CASSPGYSEQYF
CDR3nt: TGTGCCAGCAGTCCCGGGTACTCGGAGCAGTACTTC

d_gene: NA
abundance: NA
v_gene: TRBV5-5
len: 15
j_gene: TRBJ1-2
CDR3aa: CASSLGESWDYGYTF
CDR3nt: TGTGCCAGCAGCTTGGGGGAGAGTTGGGACTATGGCTACACCTTC